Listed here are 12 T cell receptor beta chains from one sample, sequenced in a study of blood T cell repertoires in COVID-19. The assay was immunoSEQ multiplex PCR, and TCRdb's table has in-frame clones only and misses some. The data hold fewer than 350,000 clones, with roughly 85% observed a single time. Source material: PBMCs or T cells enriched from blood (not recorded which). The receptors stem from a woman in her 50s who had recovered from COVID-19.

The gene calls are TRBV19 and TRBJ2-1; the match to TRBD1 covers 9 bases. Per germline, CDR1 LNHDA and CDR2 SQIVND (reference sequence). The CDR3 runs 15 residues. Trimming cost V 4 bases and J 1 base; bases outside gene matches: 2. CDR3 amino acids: CASSKGQGSYNEQFF. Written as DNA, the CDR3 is TGTGCCAGTAGTAAGGGACAGGGATCCTACAATGAGCAGTTCTTC.

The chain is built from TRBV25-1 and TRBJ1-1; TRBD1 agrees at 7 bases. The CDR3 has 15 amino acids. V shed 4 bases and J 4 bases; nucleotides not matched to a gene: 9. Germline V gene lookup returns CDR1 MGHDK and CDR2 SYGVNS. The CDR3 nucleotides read TGTGCCAGCAGTGCCTTTCAGGGGGTGGTCACTGAAGCTTTCTTT. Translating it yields CASSAFQGVVTEAFF.

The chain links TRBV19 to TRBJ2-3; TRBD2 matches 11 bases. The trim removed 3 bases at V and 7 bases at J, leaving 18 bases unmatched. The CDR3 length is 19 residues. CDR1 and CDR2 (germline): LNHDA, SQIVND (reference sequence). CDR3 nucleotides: TGTGCCAGTAGTATCCAGGACCGTAGCGGGGGGGCCACGGTAAATACGCAGTATTTT. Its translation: CASSIQDRSGGATVNTQYF.

The CDR3 DNA follows: TGTGCCAGCAGGGGGCCGAACACTGAAGCTTTCTTT. Amino acid sequence: CASRGPNTEAFF. V and J are TRBV2 and TRBJ1-1; the D gene is possibly TRBD1 (5 bases). V was cut by 6 bases and J by 1 base, with 6 bases left in between. The CDR3 extends over 12 amino acids. In germline, CDR1 is SNHLY, CDR2 FYNNEI. The whole variable domain, filled in from reference TRBV2 and TRBJ1-1, reads EPEVTQTPSHQVTQMGQEVILRCVPISNHLYFYWYRQILGQKVEFLVSFYNNEISEKSEIFDDQFSVERPDGSNFTLKIRSTKLEDSAMYFCASRGPNTEAFFGQGTRLTVV.

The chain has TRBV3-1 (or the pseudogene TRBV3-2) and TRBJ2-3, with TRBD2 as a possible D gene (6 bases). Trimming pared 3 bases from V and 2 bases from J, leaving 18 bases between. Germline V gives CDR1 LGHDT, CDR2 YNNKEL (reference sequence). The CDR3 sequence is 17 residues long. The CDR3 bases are TGTGCCAGCAGCCATGGGCAATGGGGCGGGATCACAGATACGCAGTATTTT. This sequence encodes CASSHGQWGGITDTQYF.

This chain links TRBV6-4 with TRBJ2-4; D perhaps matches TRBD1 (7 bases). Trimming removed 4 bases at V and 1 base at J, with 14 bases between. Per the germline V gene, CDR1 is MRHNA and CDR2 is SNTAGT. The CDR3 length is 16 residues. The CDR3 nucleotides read TGTGCCAGCAGTGGTGGAGGGGGCTTTGCCAAAAACATTCAGTACTTC. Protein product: CASSGGGGFAKNIQYF.

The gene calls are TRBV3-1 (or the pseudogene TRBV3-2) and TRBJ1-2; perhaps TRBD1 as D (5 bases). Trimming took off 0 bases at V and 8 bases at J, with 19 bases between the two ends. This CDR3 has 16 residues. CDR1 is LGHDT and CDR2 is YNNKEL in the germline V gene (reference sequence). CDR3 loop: CASSQEDRESTGGYTF. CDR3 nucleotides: TGTGCCAGCAGCCAAGAGGATAGGGAATCCACAGGAGGCTACACCTTC.

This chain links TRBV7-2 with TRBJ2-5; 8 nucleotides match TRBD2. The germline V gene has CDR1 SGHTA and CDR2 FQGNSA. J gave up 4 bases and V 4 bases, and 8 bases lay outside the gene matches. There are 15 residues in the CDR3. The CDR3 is CASSSAGAGVETQYF. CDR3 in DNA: TGTGCCAGCAGCTCAGCGGGGGCGGGCGTAGAGACCCAGTACTTC.

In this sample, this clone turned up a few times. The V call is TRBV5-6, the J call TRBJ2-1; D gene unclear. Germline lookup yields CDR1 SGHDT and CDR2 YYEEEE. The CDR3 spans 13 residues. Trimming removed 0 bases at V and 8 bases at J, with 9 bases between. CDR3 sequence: CASSLALRDEQFF. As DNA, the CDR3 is TGTGCCAGCAGCTTGGCCCTACGGGATGAGCAGTTCTTC.

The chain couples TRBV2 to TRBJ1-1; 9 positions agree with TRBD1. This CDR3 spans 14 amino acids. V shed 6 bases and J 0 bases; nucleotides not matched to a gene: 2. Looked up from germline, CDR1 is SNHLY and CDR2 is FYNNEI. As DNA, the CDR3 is TGTGCCAGCAGCGGACAGGGGTTGAACACTGAAGCTTTCTTT. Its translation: CASSGQGLNTEAFF.

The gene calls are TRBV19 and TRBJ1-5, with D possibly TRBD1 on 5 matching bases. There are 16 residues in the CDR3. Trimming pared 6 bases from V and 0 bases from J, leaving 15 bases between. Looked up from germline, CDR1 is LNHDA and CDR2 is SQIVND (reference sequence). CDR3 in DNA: TGTGCCAGTAGGGCAGGGATAGGTTATAGCAATCAGCCCCAGCATTTT. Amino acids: CASRAGIGYSNQPQHF. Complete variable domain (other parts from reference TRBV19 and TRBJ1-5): DGGITQSPKYLFRKEGQNVTLSCEQNLNHDAMYWYRQDPGQGLRLIYYSQIVNDFQKGDIAEGYSVSREKKESFPLTVTSAQKNPTAFYLCASRAGIGYSNQPQHFGDGTRLSIL.

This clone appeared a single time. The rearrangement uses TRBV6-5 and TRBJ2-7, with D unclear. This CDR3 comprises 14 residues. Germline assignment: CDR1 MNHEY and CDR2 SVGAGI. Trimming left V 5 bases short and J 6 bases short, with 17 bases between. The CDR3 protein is CASSISASVSEQYF. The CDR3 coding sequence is TGTGCCAGCAGTATCAGCGCTTCGGTGAGCGAGCAGTACTTC.